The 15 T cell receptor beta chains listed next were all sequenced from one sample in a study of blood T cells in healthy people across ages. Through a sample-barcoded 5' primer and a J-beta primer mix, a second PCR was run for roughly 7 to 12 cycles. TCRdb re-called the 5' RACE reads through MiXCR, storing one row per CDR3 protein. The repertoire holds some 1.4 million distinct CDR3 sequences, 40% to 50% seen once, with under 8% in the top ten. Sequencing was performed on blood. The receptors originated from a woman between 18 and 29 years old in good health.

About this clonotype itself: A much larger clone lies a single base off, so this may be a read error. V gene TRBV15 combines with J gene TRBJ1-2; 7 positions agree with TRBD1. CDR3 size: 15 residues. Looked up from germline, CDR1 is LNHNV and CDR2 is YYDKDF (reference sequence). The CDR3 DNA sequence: TGTGCCGCCAGCAGAGATCGGGAAGGGGGCAACGAATACACCTTC. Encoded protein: CAASRDREGGNEYTF.

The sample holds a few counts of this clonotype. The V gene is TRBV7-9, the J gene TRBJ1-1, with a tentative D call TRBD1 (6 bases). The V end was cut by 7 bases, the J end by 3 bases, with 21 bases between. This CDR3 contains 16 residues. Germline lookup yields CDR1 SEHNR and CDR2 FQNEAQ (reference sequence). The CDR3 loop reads CASIGLGGGYDTEAFF. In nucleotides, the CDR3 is TGTGCCAGCATAGGGCTGGGAGGGGGATACGACACTGAAGCTTTCTTT. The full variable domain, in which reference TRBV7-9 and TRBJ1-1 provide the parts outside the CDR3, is DTGVSQNPRHKITKRGQNVTFRCDPISEHNRLYWYRQTLGQGPEFLTYFQNEAQLEKSRLLSDRFSAERPKGSFSTLEIQRTEQGDSAMYLCASIGLGGGYDTEAFFGQGTRLTVV.

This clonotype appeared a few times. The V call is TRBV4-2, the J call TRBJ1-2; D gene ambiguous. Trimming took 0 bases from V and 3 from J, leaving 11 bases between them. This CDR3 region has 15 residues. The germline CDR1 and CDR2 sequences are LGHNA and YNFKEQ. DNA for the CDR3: TGTGCCAGCAGCCAAGAAATGACGGCCTACTATGGCTACACCTTC. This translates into CASSQEMTAYYGYTF.

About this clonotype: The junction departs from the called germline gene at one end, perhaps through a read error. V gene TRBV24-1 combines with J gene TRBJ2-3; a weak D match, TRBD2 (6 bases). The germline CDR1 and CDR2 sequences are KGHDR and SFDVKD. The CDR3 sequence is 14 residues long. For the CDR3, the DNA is TGTGGCACCGTGATTAGCGGTCTCACAGATACGCAGTATTTT. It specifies CGTVISGLTDTQYF.

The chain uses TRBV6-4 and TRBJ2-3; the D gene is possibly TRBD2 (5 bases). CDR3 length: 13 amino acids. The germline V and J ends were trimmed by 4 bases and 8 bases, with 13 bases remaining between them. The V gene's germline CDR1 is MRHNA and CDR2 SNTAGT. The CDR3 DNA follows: TGTGCCAGCAGTGCTTGGCCGGAGGCTACGCAGTATTTT. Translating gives CASSAWPEATQYF.

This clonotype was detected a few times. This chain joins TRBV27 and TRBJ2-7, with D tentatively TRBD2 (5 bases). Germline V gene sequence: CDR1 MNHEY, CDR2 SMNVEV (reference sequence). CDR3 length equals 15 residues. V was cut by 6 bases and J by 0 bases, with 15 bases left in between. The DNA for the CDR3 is TGTGCCAGCAGCCCCGACTACCCGAGCTCCTACGAGCAGTACTTC. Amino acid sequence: CASSPDYPSSYEQYF.

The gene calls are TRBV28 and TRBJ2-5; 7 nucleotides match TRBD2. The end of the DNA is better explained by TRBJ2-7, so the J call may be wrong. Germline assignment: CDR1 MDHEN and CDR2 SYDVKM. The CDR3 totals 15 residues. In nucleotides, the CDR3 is TGTGCCAGCAGTTTGTTTACCGGGGGGTCGTACGAGCAGTACTTC. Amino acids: CASSLFTGGSYEQYF.

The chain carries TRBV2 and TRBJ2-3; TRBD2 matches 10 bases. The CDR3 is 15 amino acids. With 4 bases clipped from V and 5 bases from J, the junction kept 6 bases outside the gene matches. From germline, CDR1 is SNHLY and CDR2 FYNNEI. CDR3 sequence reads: CASSGNSGRIDTQYF. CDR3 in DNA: TGTGCCAGCAGTGGGAATAGCGGGAGGATAGATACGCAGTATTTT.

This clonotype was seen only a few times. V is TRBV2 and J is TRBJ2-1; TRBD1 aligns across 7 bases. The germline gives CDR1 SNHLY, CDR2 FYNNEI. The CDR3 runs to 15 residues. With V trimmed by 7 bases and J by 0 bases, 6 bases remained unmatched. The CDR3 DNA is TGTGCCAGCAAAGGGGACAGAAGCTCCTACAATGAGCAGTTCTTC. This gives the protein CASKGDRSSYNEQFF.

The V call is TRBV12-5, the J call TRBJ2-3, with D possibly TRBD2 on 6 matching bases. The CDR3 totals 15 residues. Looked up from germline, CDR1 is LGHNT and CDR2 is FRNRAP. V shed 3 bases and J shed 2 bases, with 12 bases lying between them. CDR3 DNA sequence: TGTGCTAGTGGTTTAGGACTACCGTTCACAGATACGCAGTATTTT. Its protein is CASGLGLPFTDTQYF. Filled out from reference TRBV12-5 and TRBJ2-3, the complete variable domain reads DARVTQTPRHKVTEMGQEVTMRCQPILGHNTVFWYRQTMMQGLELLAYFRNRAPLDDSGMPKDRFSAEMPDATLATLKIQPSEPRDSAVYFCASGLGLPFTDTQYFGPGTRLTVL.

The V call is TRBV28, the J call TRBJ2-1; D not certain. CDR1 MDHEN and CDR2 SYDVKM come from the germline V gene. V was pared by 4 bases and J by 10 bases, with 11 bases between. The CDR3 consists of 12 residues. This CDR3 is CASSYQRYEQFF. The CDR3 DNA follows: TGTGCCAGCAGTTACCAACGCTACGAGCAGTTCTTC.

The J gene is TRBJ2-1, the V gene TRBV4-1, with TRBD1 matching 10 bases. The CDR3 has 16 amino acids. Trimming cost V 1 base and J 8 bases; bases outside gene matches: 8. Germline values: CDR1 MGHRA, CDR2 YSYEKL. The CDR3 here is CASSQGDRGRIDEQFF. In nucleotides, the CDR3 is TGCGCCAGCAGCCAAGGAGACAGGGGGCGCATCGATGAGCAGTTCTTC.

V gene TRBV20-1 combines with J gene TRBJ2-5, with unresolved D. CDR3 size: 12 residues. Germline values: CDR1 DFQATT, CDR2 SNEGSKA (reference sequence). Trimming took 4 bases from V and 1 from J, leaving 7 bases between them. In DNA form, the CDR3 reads TGCAGTGCTATCACTCCCCAAGAGACCCAGTACTTC. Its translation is CSAITPQETQYF.

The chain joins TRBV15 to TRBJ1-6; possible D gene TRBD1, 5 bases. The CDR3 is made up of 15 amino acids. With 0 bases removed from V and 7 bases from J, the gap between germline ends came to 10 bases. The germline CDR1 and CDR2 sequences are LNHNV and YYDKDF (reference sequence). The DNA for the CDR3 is TGTGCCACCAGCAGAGATCGGCAGGGAAATTCACCCCTCCACTTT. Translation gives CATSRDRQGNSPLHF.

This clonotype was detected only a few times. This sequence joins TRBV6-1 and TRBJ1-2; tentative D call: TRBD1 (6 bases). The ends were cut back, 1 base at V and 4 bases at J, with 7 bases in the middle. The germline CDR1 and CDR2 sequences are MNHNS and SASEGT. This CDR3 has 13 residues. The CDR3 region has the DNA TGTGCCAGCAGTGAAGGGGGGCTCTATGGCTACACCTTC. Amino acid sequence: CASSEGGLYGYTF.